This T cell receptor beta chain is drawn from a study of T cells in Graves' hyperthyroidism and ophthalmopathy. Study observations and caveats: Most thyroid-expanded clonotypes above 0.001 were also found in blood.

This CDR3 is built from 12 residues. V gave up 7 bases and J gave up 6 bases, with 10 bases separating them. There were TCR beta CDR3 regions amplified from RNA transcripts. In the first-round RT-PCR of the TCR CDR3, the HTBI primer set was used. TCRdb ran MiXCR on the multiplex PCR reads and lists one entry per CDR3 protein. The data hold 550,000 to 600,000 distinct CDR3 sequences, with more than 13% observed a single time. PBMCs were derived from roughly 10 ml fresh peripheral blood. This clonotype was counted at least ten times. What it binds is unknown. V usage is TRBV12-3 or TRBV12-4 and J usage is TRBJ1-5; no clear D. The specimen was blood. The receptor comes from a woman between 18 and 29 years old with Graves' ophthalmopathy. CDR3 amino acids: CASTEGGQPQHF. CDR3 coding DNA: TGTGCCAGCACGGAGGGAGGTCAGCCCCAGCATTTT.